One and the same sample provided the 24 T cell receptor beta chains below, sequenced in a study of blood T cell repertoires in COVID-19. The assay was immunoSEQ multiplex PCR, and TCRdb's table has in-frame clones only and misses some. The sample consists of about 200,000 clones, about nine tenths of them appearing once. Sequencing used PBMCs or T cells enriched from blood (not recorded which). The receptors were gathered from a woman in her 30s who had recovered from COVID-19.

V gene TRBV19 combines with J gene TRBJ1-2; a possible D gene is TRBD1 (5 bases). This CDR3 comprises 16 residues. Germline lookup yields CDR1 LNHDA and CDR2 SQIVND (reference sequence). Deletions cut 4 bases from V and 6 bases from J, with 21 bases between. CDR3 sequence (DNA): TGTGCCAGTAGTACCCGCGGACGGCTCCGGGGGAATGGCTACACCTTC. Its translation is CASSTRGRLRGNGYTF.

The chain is built from TRBV3-1 (or the pseudogene TRBV3-2) and TRBJ2-5; 7 bases match TRBD1. With 4 bases clipped from V and 5 bases from J, the junction kept 7 bases outside the gene matches. The CDR3 runs 14 residues. The germline V gene encodes CDR1 LGHDT and CDR2 YNNKEL (reference sequence). CDR3 in DNA: TGTGCCAGCAGCCGAGAACAGGGGTCCGAGACCCAGTACTTC. As protein: CASSREQGSETQYF.

The rearrangement links TRBV12-5 to TRBJ2-5; 7 bases map to TRBD2. Germline V gene sequence: CDR1 LGHNT, CDR2 FRNRAP. Trimming at V came to 5 bases and at J to 7 bases, leaving 7 bases not matched to a gene. The CDR3 length is 13 residues. The CDR3 loop is CASGPSGGGTQYF. The CDR3 DNA sequence: TGTGCTAGTGGTCCCTCGGGGGGAGGGACCCAGTACTTC.

This sequence joins TRBV7-3 and TRBJ2-3; no clear D. The CDR3 runs to 14 residues. V lost 3 bases and J lost 2, with 9 bases in between. Germline assignment: CDR1 SGHTA and CDR2 FQGTGA. CDR3 loop: CASSLRRDTDTQYF. Written as DNA, the CDR3 is TGTGCCAGCAGCTTGAGGCGAGACACAGATACGCAGTATTTT.

The chain employs TRBV7-2 and TRBJ2-7; 8 bases match TRBD2. Germline assignment: CDR1 SGHTA and CDR2 FQGNSA. The CDR3 consists of 14 residues. Germline trimming cut 5 bases from V and 2 bases from J; bases unmatched to any gene: 5. Here the CDR3 DNA reads TGTGCCAGCAGCCGTAGCGGGGCAGCCTACGAGCAGTACTTC. It yields the protein CASSRSGAAYEQYF.

The V call is TRBV28, the J call TRBJ1-1; tentatively, D is TRBD1 (6 bases). Germline V gives CDR1 MDHEN, CDR2 SYDVKM. V lost 7 bases, J lost 6 bases, and 12 bases lay in between. The length of the CDR3 is 12 residues. The chain's CDR3 is CASTGQPSEAFF. DNA of the CDR3: TGTGCCAGCACAGGACAGCCTTCTGAAGCTTTCTTT.

The J gene is TRBJ1-1, the V gene TRBV4-2, with 9 bases matching TRBD1. Per germline, CDR1 LGHNA and CDR2 YNFKEQ. This CDR3 contains 16 residues. The junction had 4 bases not matched to a gene; V was cut back by 1 base and J by 1 base. CDR3 sequence reads: CASSQAGTGKNTEAFF. CDR3 bases: TGTGCCAGCAGCCAAGCCGGGACAGGGAAGAACACTGAAGCTTTCTTT.

The V gene is TRBV7-2, the J gene TRBJ1-3; unclear D gene. The CDR3 covers 11 residues. V was cut by 6 bases and J by 9 bases, with 9 bases left in between. The germline gives CDR1 SGHTA, CDR2 FQGNSA. CDR3 protein: CASRAGPTIYF. In DNA, the CDR3 is TGTGCCAGCAGAGCAGGCCCCACCATATATTTT.

The chain's CDR3 is CASSVGAVNEKLFF. CDR3 nucleotide sequence: TGTGCCAGCAGCGTGGGTGCGGTTAATGAAAAACTGTTTTTT. The chain links TRBV9 to TRBJ1-4; D uncertain. The V gene's germline CDR1 is SGDLS and CDR2 YYNGEE. This CDR3 contains 14 residues. V lost 2 bases and J 4 bases, leaving 9 bases between the germline ends.

The CDR3 reads CSGGQGNEKLFF. The CDR3 DNA is TGCAGCGGCGGACAGGGTAATGAAAAACTGTTTTTT. The chain has TRBV29-1 and TRBJ1-4; 8 bases align to TRBD1. Trimming took 7 bases from V and 4 from J; bases not matched to a gene: 2. Germline CDR1 reads SQVTM; CDR2 reads ANQGSEA. The CDR3 sequence is 12 residues long.

The V and J genes are TRBV24-1 and TRBJ2-1; 13 nucleotides agree with TRBD2. The J segment lost 2 bases and the V segment lost 1 base, leaving 4 bases of the junction unmatched. The CDR3 is 18 residues long. CDR1 is KGHDR and CDR2 is SFDVKD in the germline V gene. The CDR3 region is CATSDFKGLAGPYNEQFF. The CDR3 region has the DNA TGTGCCACCAGTGATTTCAAGGGACTAGCGGGACCCTACAATGAGCAGTTCTTC.

The chain joins TRBV6-4 to TRBJ1-2; possibly TRBD1 for D (5 bases). Germline V gene data show CDR1 as MRHNA and CDR2 as SNTAGT. V lost 1 base and J lost 3, with 12 bases in between. This CDR3 contains 15 residues. The CDR3 protein is CASSDFGGGDYGYTF. The DNA of the CDR3 is TGTGCCAGCAGTGACTTCGGCGGAGGGGACTATGGCTACACCTTC.

The genes are TRBV18 and TRBJ1-2, with D unresolved. The V gene's germline CDR1 is KGHSH and CDR2 LQKENI. The V and J ends lost 3 bases and 0 bases respectively, with 11 bases between them. The CDR3 runs 15 residues. CDR3 residues: CASSPSREANYGYTF. CDR3 DNA: TGTGCCAGCTCACCTTCCCGGGAGGCTAACTATGGCTACACCTTC.

This chain connects TRBV19 to TRBJ1-2; D not certain. The CDR3 has 15 amino acids. CDR1 is LNHDA, CDR2 SQIVND, per germline (reference sequence). Trimming removed 4 bases from V and 0 bases from J, with 12 bases in between. Here the CDR3 reads CASSRVNPANYGYTF. Written as DNA, the CDR3 is TGTGCCAGTAGTAGAGTTAATCCGGCTAACTATGGCTACACCTTC. Supplemented by reference TRBV19 and TRBJ1-2, the full variable domain reads DGGITQSPKYLFRKEGQNVTLSCEQNLNHDAMYWYRQDPGQGLRLIYYSQIVNDFQKGDIAEGYSVSREKKESFPLTVTSAQKNPTAFYLCASSRVNPANYGYTFGSGTRLTVV.

CDR3 coding DNA: TGTGCCAGCAGTTTAAACCCCCCCGGAACAGGCCCCAGCAATCAGCCCCAGCATTTT. Translation: CASSLNPPGTGPSNQPQHF. The J gene is TRBJ1-5, the V gene TRBV27; D might be TRBD1 (5 bases). CDR3 length: 19 residues. V was shortened by 2 bases and J by 1 base, with 21 bases between the two germline ends. CDR1 and CDR2 (germline): MNHEY, SMNVEV (reference sequence).

This chain connects TRBV5-1 to TRBJ2-5, with 9 positions matching TRBD2. The CDR3 consists of 14 residues. The germline V gene has CDR1 SGHRS and CDR2 YFSETQ. With V trimmed by 1 base and J by 3 bases, 1 base remained unmatched. CDR3: CASSLPSGEETQYF. CDR3 DNA sequence: TGCGCCAGCAGCTTGCCTAGCGGGGAAGAGACCCAGTACTTC.

The chain recombines TRBV27 with TRBJ2-1, with D possibly TRBD2 on 6 matching bases. The germline gives CDR1 MNHEY, CDR2 SMNVEV (reference sequence). The CDR3 is made up of 15 amino acids. The V end lost 4 bases, the J end lost 2 bases, and 12 bases lay between the germline ends. CDR3 DNA sequence: TGTGCCAGCAGTTGGGGACTGGGGCCCTACAATGAGCAGTTCTTC. It encodes CASSWGLGPYNEQFF.

The V gene is TRBV30, the J gene TRBJ2-1; D is unclear. V was cut by 2 bases and J by 5 bases, with 4 bases left in between. CDR1 is GTSNPN and CDR2 is SVGIG in the germline V gene (reference sequence). The CDR3 loop spans 11 amino acids. As DNA, the CDR3 is TGTGCCTGGAGTCAGGACAATGAGCAGTTCTTC. It codes for CAWSQDNEQFF.

This chain joins TRBV19 and TRBJ2-1; the match to TRBD2 covers 11 bases. CDR1 and CDR2 from the germline V gene are LNHDA and SQIVND (reference sequence). V dropped 4 bases and J dropped 5; count of bases not matched to a gene: 10. This CDR3 region has 17 residues. CDR3: CASSRLSSGRTDNEQFF. The CDR3 DNA reads TGTGCCAGTAGTAGACTCTCTAGCGGGAGGACCGACAATGAGCAGTTCTTC.

This clone was detected once. The V gene is TRBV19, the J gene TRBJ2-7, with TRBD2 matching over 10 bases. CDR1 and CDR2 (germline): LNHDA, SQIVND (reference sequence). J was trimmed by 6 bases and V by 5 bases; bases with no gene match: 10. This CDR3 has 15 amino acids. In nucleotides, the CDR3 is TGTGCCAGTAGTTCCCTAGCGGGAGTCGGCTCCGAGCAGTACTTC. Translation: CASSSLAGVGSEQYF.

The chain joins TRBV29-1 to TRBJ1-2; 10 bases are shared with TRBD1. The CDR3 has 13 amino acids. V was pared by 7 bases and J by 6 bases, with 8 bases of the junction left unmatched. Germline CDR1 and CDR2: SQVTM and ANQGSEA. CDR3 loop: CSAEGQGYHGYTF. The DNA for the CDR3 is TGCAGCGCTGAGGGACAGGGGTACCATGGCTACACCTTC.

This chain connects TRBV9 to TRBJ2-1; no clear D gene. The V and J ends lost 3 bases and 8 bases respectively, with 15 bases between them. The CDR3 totals 14 residues. Germline CDR1 SGDLS, CDR2 YYNGEE. Written as DNA, the CDR3 is TGTGCCAGCAGCGAACGACCCGCCGAGGATGAGCAGTTCTTC. Translated, it gives CASSERPAEDEQFF. Drawing the rest from reference TRBV9 and TRBJ2-1, the complete variable domain is DSGVTQTPKHLITATGQRVTLRCSPRSGDLSVYWYQQSLDQGLQFLIQYYNGEERAKGNILERFSAQQFPDLHSELNLSSLELGDSALYFCASSERPAEDEQFFGPGTRLTVL.

This clone was seen only a few times. The chain joins TRBV4-3 to TRBJ1-1, with D possibly matching TRBD1 (6 bases). Germline CDR1 LGHNA, CDR2 YSLEER. This CDR3 has 15 amino acids. V was shortened by 4 bases and J by 5 bases, with 17 bases between the two germline ends. The DNA for the CDR3 is TGCGCCAGCAGCCCAGGCGGGGGGCAGGGGACTGAAGCTTTCTTT. Translated, it gives CASSPGGGQGTEAFF.

V usage is TRBV19 and J usage is TRBJ1-4; 9 bases fit TRBD1. V lost 6 bases to trimming and J lost 8 bases; unmatched junction nucleotides: 7. Germline loops: CDR1 LNHDA, CDR2 SQIVND (reference sequence). This CDR3 has 14 residues. CDR3 loop: CASRKTGGNEKLFF. CDR3 coding DNA: TGTGCCAGTAGAAAGACAGGGGGGAACGAAAAACTGTTTTTT.